The 15 T cell receptor beta chains presented below share a single source sample, sequenced in a study of radiation and T cells in renal cell carcinoma. Regarding time point: blood 4 weeks post-SBRT, at nephrectomy. As to treatment: 15 Gy SBRT to primary tumor, nephrectomy 4 weeks later. Method: immunoSEQ multiplex PCR; TCRdb's copy keeps in-frame clones and lacks some. This table has 60,000 to 95,000 clones, roughly 85% appearing once. This specimen consisted of blood, obtained from a patient whose treatment included radiotherapy and nephrectomy. These receptors originate from a woman aged 60-70 years with renal cell carcinoma.

The CDR3 is CASGPRDSYEQYF. As DNA, the CDR3 is TGTGCCAGCGGACCTAGAGATTCCTACGAGCAGTACTTC. The rearrangement links TRBV7-9 to TRBJ2-5; D remains unclear. TRBJ2-7 matches the DNA end more closely, so the J call is doubtful. CDR1 is SEHNR and CDR2 is FQNEAQ in the germline V gene (reference sequence). The CDR3 runs to 13 residues.

The sample holds one count of this clone. The same CDR3 also results from other DNA sequences found in this sample. The chain combines TRBV18 with TRBJ1-5; D is possibly TRBD1 (5 bases). This CDR3 is built from 14 residues. Germline loops: CDR1 KGHSH, CDR2 LQKENI. The V end was cut by 0 bases, the J end by 5 bases, with 8 bases between. The CDR3 DNA is TGTGCCAGCTCACCACCGGGGGGGGATCAGCCCCAGCATTTT. Residues: CASSPPGGDQPQHF.

The rearrangement uses TRBV27 and TRBJ2-7; D might be TRBD1 or TRBD2, each matching 5 bases. The CDR3 totals 12 residues. The V end lost 6 bases, the J end lost 0 bases, and 6 bases lay between the germline ends. The germline gives CDR1 MNHEY, CDR2 SMNVEV (reference sequence). DNA of the CDR3: TGTGCCAGCAGGGGGGACTCCTACGAGCAGTACTTC. This gives the protein CASRGDSYEQYF.

J is TRBJ2-1 and V is TRBV5-1, with 14 bases lining up with TRBD2. V shed 4 bases, J shed 6 bases, and the junction held 6 bases outside the gene matches. The CDR3 loop spans 16 amino acids. Germline CDR1 is SGHRS and CDR2 is YFSETQ. The CDR3 region is CASSRSGLAGANEQFF. CDR3 nucleotide sequence: TGCGCCAGCAGCCGTTCGGGACTAGCGGGGGCCAATGAGCAGTTCTTC.

This chain joins TRBV18 and TRBJ2-7; D is perhaps TRBD1 or TRBD2 (5 bases each). The CDR3 totals 13 residues. With 3 bases removed from V and 4 bases from J, the gap between germline ends came to 10 bases. The germline V gene encodes CDR1 KGHSH and CDR2 LQKENI. The CDR3 spells CASSPRESYEQYF. As DNA, the CDR3 is TGTGCCAGCTCACCCAGGGAGAGTTACGAGCAGTACTTC.

This sequence joins TRBV19 and TRBJ1-2, with D perhaps TRBD1 (5 bases). The CDR3 covers 14 residues. The V end lost 5 bases, the J end lost 5 bases, and 15 bases lay between the germline ends. Per germline, CDR1 LNHDA and CDR2 SQIVND (reference sequence). The chain's CDR3 is CASSQTTAVYGYTF. The CDR3 DNA is TGTGCCAGTAGTCAAACGACAGCTGTATATGGCTACACCTTC.

The gene calls are TRBV28 and TRBJ1-2; 7 positions agree with TRBD1. This CDR3 has 14 residues. Germline V lookup: CDR1 MDHEN, CDR2 SYDVKM. With V trimmed by 5 bases and J by 8 bases, 11 bases remained unmatched. This chain's CDR3 is CASSPPGGLDGYTF. DNA for the CDR3: TGTGCCAGCAGTCCCCCAGGGGGGTTAGACGGCTACACCTTC.

This clone was picked up one time. V usage is TRBV2 and J usage is TRBJ2-7; 8 bases agree with TRBD1. V gave up 6 bases and J gave up 12 bases; unmatched junction bases: 13. Germline CDR1 and CDR2: SNHLY and FYNNEI. This CDR3 contains 13 residues. CDR3 protein: CASRYRGAPPGYF. DNA for the CDR3: TGTGCCAGCAGGTACAGGGGGGCCCCCCCAGGGTACTTC.

The chain carries TRBV2 and TRBJ2-2; D gene uncertain. The CDR3 spans 11 residues. V was trimmed by 5 bases and J by 7 bases, leaving 5 bases between them. Looked up from germline, CDR1 is SNHLY and CDR2 is FYNNEI. CDR3 nucleotide sequence: TGTGCCAGCAGTTTAAACGGGGAGCTGTTTTTT. Protein product: CASSLNGELFF.

V gene TRBV21-1 combines with J gene TRBJ2-1. TRBV21-1 represents a pseudogene. The CDR3 runs 12 residues. The CDR3 nucleotides are TGTGCCAGCAGCAAGCACGTGGGAGAGCAGTTCTTC. The encoded protein is CASSKHVGEQFF.

The rearrangement joins TRBV28 to TRBJ2-7, with TRBD1 matching over 9 bases. V was clipped by 5 bases and J by 6 bases; unmatched bases: 11. Germline loops: CDR1 MDHEN, CDR2 SYDVKM. The CDR3 length is 15 residues. Here the CDR3 DNA reads TGTGCCAGCAGTGGACCGGGACAGGGTCGAGGCGAGCAGTACTTC. It yields the protein CASSGPGQGRGEQYF.

This clone was seen only once. This chain links TRBV2 with TRBJ2-1; weak D call: TRBD2 (6 bases). From germline, CDR1 is SNHLY and CDR2 FYNNEI. The CDR3 is 14 amino acids. The V and J ends lost 0 bases and 15 bases respectively, with 18 bases between them. The CDR3 DNA follows: TGTGCCAGCAGTGAAGCGGGGGGTTGGGTCACGGGGTTCTTC. Its translation is CASSEAGGWVTGFF.

The chain couples TRBV28 to TRBJ2-7, with D perhaps being TRBD1 or TRBD2 (6 bases each). The CDR3 covers 16 residues. V lost 3 bases to trimming and J lost 5 bases, with 20 bases between them. Germline V lookup: CDR1 MDHEN, CDR2 SYDVKM. The CDR3 DNA follows: TGTGCCAGCAGTTTTATAACAGGGTCAGGGGAGGACGAGCAGTACTTC. Amino acids: CASSFITGSGEDEQYF.

The chain couples TRBV19 to TRBJ1-2, with 8 bases lining up with TRBD1. The V gene end was trimmed by 3 bases and the J gene end by 7 bases; junction bases not matched to a gene: 7. The CDR3 is made up of 14 amino acids. Germline values: CDR1 LNHDA, CDR2 SQIVND (reference sequence). In DNA, the CDR3 is TGTGCCAGTAGTATGCCAGGGGGCCGTCGTGGCTACACCTTC. Protein product: CASSMPGGRRGYTF.

This chain links TRBV6-1 with TRBJ2-5; TRBD1 is a possible D gene (6 bases). V was trimmed by 7 bases and J by 5 bases, leaving 14 bases between them. This CDR3 spans 13 amino acids. Germline loops: CDR1 MNHNS, CDR2 SASEGT. The CDR3 nucleotides are TGTGCCAGCACGGCAGGGGCTTTGGAGACCCAGTACTTC. Protein sequence: CASTAGALETQYF.